Below, one T cell receptor (beta chain) is given with its context. No cognate antigen has been identified for it. Base qualities are missing; no much larger clone stands one base away. Looking up the germline V gene yields CDR1 MDHEN and CDR2 SYDVKM. Reading from cysteine to phenylalanine, the CDR3 counts 19 amino acids. Only CDR3 DNA remains: 57 bases, in frame from the first base. Compared with germline, V lacks 4 bases and J lacks 6 bases; bases without a gene match: 13. The immunoSEQ Assay, a bias-controlled multiplex PCR, was used to amplify TCRbeta CDR3 regions from genomic DNA. Per the source publication's procedure: Nucleated cell counts per sample were estimated from amplification of reference gene primers within the assay. To quantify the absolute abundance of each unique TCRbeta CDR3 rearrangement, sequence reads were collapsed and filtered. For each sample, productive Simpson clonality was calculated by taking the square root of Simpson's diversity index across productive rearrangements. Entries here come from immuneACCESS through TCRdb and include only in-frame sequences with V and J called. Some clones fail to appear in such tables; in the studies checked, an unresolved V gene covers under half of the shortfall, and the cause of the remainder is unknown. That table furnishes V, J and clone size, whereas the DNA furnished D and trimming. The sample table lists about 220,000 clones, 80% to 85% of them with a count of one. Roughly 5.5% of the sample is held by the ten biggest clonotypes.

The data stem from a study of blood T cell repertoires in COVID-19 (dated by TCRdb to about 2020). General notes on the study: Samples from collaborators originated in the United States, Italy and Spain and spanned both the acute and convalescent phases of COVID-19. Where HLA class I and class II types were available, the types were taken from metadata supplied by the sample provider, not from assay-based typing. The material from the prospective study consisted of cDNA or gDNA derived from T cells, B-cell-depleted T cells, or PBMCs. The repertoires were released in a freely available public database meant as a resource for research on the immune response to SARS-CoV-2. The dataset comprised deeply sampled blood TCRbeta repertoires from subjects exposed to, actively infected with, or recovered from COVID-19. Samples came from the ongoing ImmuneRACE study (first 160 participants) plus 1,254 subjects from 6 global collaborators. Sample metadata almost always included a de-identified subject ID, COVID-19 status, age in years and sex. The paper as a whole reports these results and caveats: The amount of clinical and demographic metadata varied by source and participant and was provided uncurated.

One collaborating source in Seattle enrolled patients during active infection and followed them longitudinally through the course of disease. The collaborating institutions used their own protocols to collect whole blood in K2EDTA tubes. Collaborator samples were shipped for TCRbeta analysis as frozen whole blood, isolated PBMCs, or DNA extracted from either sample type. Material for sequencing was peripheral blood. This receptor was obtained from a woman in her 70s with COVID-19, enrolled during active disease. The chain joins TRBV28 to TRBJ2-1; TRBD2 lines up with 15 middle nucleotides. The nucleotide sequence reads as follows: TGTGCCAGCAGTTCCCAGACAGGGACTAGCGGGAGGCAGGTCAATGAGCAGTTCTTC. Translated, it reads CASSSQTGTSGRQVNEQFF.